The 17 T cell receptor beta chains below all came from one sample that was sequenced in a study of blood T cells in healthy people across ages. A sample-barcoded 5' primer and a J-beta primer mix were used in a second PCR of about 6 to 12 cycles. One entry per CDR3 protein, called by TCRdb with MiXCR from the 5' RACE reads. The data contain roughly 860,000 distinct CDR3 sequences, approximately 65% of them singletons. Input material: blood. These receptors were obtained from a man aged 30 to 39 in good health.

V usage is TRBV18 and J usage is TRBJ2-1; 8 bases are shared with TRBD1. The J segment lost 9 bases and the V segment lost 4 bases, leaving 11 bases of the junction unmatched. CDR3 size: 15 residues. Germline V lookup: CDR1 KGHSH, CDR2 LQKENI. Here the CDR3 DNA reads TGTGCCAGCTCACTGGGGCGACAGGGGAGTGGTGAGCAGTTCTTC. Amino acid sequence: CASSLGRQGSGEQFF.

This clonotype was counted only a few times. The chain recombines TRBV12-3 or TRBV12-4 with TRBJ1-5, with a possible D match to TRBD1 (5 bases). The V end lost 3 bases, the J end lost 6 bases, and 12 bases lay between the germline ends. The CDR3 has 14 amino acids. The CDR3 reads CASSFGQGRQPQHF. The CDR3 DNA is TGTGCCAGCAGTTTCGGGCAGGGACGTCAGCCCCAGCATTTT.

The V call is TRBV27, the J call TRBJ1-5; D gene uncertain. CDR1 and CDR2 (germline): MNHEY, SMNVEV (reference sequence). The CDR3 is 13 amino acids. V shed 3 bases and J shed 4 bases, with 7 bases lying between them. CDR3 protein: CASSFDPNQPQHF. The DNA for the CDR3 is TGTGCCAGCAGTTTTGATCCAAATCAGCCCCAGCATTTT.

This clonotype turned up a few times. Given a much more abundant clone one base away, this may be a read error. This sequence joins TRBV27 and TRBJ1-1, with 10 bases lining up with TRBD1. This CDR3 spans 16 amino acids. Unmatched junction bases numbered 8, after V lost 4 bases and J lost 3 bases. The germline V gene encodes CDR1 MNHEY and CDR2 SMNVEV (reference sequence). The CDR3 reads CASSSGQGVLDTEAFF. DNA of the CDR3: TGTGCCAGCAGTTCAGGACAGGGGGTCCTGGACACTGAAGCTTTCTTT.

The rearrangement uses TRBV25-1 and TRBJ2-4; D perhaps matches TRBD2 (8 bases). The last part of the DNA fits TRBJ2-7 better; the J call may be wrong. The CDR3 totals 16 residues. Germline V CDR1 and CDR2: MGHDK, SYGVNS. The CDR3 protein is CASSNYGRGPSYEQYF. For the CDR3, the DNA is TGTGCCAGCAGTAATTACGGGAGGGGGCCGAGTTACGAGCAGTACTTC.

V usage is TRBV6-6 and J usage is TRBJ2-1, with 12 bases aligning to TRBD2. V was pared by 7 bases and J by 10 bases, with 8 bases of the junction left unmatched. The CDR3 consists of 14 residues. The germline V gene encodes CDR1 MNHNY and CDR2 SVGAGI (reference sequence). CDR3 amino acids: CASNPSGGAREQFF. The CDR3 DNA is TGTGCCAGCAACCCTAGCGGGGGGGCAAGGGAGCAGTTCTTC.

CDR3 DNA sequence: TGTGCCAGCAGCTCCCCAGCGGGGGGGCTGAAAGAGCAGTACTTC. It is translated as CASSSPAGGLKEQYF. The V gene is TRBV28, the J gene TRBJ2-7; 10 bases align to TRBD2. V trimming: 6 bases; J trimming: 7 bases; junction bases outside the gene matches: 12. Germline V gene lookup returns CDR1 MDHEN and CDR2 SYDVKM. The CDR3 contains 15 residues.

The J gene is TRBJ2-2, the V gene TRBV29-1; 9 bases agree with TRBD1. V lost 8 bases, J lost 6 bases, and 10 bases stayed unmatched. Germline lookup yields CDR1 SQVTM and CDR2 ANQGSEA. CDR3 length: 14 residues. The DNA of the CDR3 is TGCAGCCCGCCGGGGACAGGGCGTGCCGGGGAGCTGTTTTTT. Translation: CSPPGTGRAGELFF.

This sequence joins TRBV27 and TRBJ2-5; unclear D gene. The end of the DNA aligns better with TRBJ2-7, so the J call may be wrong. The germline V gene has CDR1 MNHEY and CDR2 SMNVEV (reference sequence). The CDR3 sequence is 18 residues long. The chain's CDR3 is CASSLTTLPVSGQDEQYF. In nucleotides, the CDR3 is TGTGCCAGCAGTTTAACCACACTGCCTGTCTCTGGTCAGGACGAGCAGTACTTC.

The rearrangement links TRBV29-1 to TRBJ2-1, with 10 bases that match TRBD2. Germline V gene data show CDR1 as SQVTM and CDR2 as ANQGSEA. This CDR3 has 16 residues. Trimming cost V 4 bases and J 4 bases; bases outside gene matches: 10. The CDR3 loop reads CSVAPKTSGLYNEQFF. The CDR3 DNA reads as TGCAGCGTTGCCCCTAAGACTAGCGGGCTTTACAATGAGCAGTTCTTC.

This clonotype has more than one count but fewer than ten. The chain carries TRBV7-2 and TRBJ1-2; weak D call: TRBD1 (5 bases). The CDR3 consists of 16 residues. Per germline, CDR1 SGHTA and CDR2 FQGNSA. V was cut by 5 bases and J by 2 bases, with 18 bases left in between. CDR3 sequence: CASSGRQTTGNYGYTF. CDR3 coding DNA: TGTGCCAGCAGCGGTCGACAGACAACCGGGAACTATGGCTACACCTTC.

The CDR3 protein is CASSQGVTTDTQYF. The CDR3 region has the DNA TGCGCCAGCAGCCAAGGGGTAACCACAGATACGCAGTATTTT. The chain recombines TRBV4-3 with TRBJ2-3; D not certain. Trimming removed 1 base at V and 2 bases at J, with 7 bases between. Germline V CDR1 and CDR2: LGHNA, YSLEER. There are 14 residues in the CDR3.

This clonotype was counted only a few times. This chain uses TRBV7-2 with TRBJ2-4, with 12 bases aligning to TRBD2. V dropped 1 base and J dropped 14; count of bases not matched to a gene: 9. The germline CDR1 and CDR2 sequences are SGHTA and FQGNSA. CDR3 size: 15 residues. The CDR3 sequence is CASSLVGTSGYEKYF. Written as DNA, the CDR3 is TGTGCCAGCAGCTTAGTAGGGACTAGCGGGTATGAGAAGTACTTC. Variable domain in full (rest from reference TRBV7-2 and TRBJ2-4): GAGVSQSPSNKVTEKGKDVELRCDPISGHTALYWYRQSLGQGLEFLIYFQGNSAPDKSGLPSDRFSAERTGGSVSTLTIQRTQQEDSAVYLCASSLVGTSGYEKYFGAGTRLSVL.

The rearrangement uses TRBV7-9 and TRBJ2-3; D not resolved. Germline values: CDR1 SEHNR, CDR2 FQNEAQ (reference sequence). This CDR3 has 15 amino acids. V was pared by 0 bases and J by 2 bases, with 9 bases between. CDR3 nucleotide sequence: TGTGCCAGCAGCTTAGCAGAACACCCCACAGATACGCAGTATTTT. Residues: CASSLAEHPTDTQYF.

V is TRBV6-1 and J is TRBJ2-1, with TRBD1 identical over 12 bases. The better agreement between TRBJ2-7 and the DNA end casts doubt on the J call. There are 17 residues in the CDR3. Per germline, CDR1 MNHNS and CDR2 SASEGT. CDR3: CASSVAGTGGSYNEQYF. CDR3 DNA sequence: TGTGCCAGCAGTGTCGCCGGGACAGGGGGCTCCTACAATGAGCAGTACTTC.

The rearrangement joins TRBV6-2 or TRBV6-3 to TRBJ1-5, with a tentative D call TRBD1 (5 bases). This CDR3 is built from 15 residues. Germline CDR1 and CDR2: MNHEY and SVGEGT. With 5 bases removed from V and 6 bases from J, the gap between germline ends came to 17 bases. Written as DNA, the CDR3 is TGTGCCAGCAGTGGGACCGCCGGGGCAAGTCAGCCCCAGCATTTT. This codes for CASSGTAGASQPQHF.

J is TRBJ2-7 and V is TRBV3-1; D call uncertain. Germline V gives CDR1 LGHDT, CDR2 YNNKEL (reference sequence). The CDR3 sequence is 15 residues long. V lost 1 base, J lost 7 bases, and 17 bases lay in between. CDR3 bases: TGTGCCAGCAGCCAAGGTTCATTCGGGTCCAAGGAGCAGTACTTC. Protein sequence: CASSQGSFGSKEQYF.